This T cell receptor beta chain was obtained from a study of cytomegalovirus exposure and HLA in healthy donors. The PCR employed 60 Vbeta primers together with 13 Jbeta primers. This table comes from immunoSEQ multiplex PCR, and its TCRdb copy is limited to in-frame clones, with some not included. The table includes about 120,000 clones, 78% detected once. Points on this clone: Its antigen is unidentified.

V lost 4 bases and J lost 0, with 8 bases in between. Germline CDR1 reads SGHRS; CDR2 reads YFSETQ. The CDR3 covers 14 residues. Whole-study results and caveats: 16,951 TCR beta sequences were associated with HLA alleles at 0.05 false discovery rate in a later analysis. The likely explanation for a cluster of highly shared sequence variants was sequencing artifact. Reportedly, diagnosis of cytomegalovirus status by the classifier showed high specificity and sensitivity. Relative to equally common others, HLA-associated TCR beta chains showed greater clonal expansion in a later analysis.

This TCR derives from a middle-aged woman in good health and CMV-seronegative. Sequencing was carried out using PBMCs. The chain links TRBV5-1 to TRBJ1-5; D remains ambiguous. In DNA form, the CDR3 reads TGCGCCAGCAGCGAAACAAATAGCAATCAGCCCCAGCATTTT. This translates into CASSETNSNQPQHF.